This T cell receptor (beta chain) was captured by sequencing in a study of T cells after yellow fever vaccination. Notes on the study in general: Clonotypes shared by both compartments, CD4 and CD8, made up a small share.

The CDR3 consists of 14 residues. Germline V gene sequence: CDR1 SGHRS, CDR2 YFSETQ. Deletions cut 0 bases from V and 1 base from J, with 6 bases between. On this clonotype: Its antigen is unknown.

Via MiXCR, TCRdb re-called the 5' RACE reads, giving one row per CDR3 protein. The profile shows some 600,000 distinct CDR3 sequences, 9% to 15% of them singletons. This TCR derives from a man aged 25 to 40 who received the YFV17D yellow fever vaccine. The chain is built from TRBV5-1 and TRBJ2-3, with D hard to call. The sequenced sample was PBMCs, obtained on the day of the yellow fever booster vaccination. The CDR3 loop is CASSLEAGTDTQYF. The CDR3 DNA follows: TGCGCCAGCAGCTTGGAGGCTGGCACAGATACGCAGTATTTT.